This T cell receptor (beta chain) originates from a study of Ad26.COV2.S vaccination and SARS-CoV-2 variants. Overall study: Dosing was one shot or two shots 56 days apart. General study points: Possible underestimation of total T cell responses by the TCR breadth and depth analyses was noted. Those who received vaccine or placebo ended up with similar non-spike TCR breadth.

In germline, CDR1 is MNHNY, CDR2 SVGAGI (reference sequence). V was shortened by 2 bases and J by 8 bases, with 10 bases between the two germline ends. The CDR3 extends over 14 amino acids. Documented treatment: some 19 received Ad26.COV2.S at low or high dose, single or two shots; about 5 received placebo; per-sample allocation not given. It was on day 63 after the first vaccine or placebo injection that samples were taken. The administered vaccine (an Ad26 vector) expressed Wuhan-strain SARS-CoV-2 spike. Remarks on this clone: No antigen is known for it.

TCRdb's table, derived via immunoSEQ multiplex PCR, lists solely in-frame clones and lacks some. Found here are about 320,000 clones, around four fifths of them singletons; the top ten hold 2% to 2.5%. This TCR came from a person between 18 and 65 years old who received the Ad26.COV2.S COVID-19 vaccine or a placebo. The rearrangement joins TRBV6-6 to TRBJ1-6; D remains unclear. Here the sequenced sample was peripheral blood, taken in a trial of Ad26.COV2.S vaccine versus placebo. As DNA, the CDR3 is TGTGCCAGCAGTTACCGAGGGTTGGATTCACCCCTCCACTTT. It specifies CASSYRGLDSPLHF.